Shown below are 31 T cell receptor beta chains from a single sample sequenced in a study of PD-1 blockade in classical Hodgkin lymphoma. Sequencing used immunoSEQ multiplex PCR; TCRdb keeps in-frame clones, though not all of them. The data hold over 25,000 clones, with roughly 90% observed a single time. Documented time point: newly diagnosed, previously untreated cHL patient sample. Magnetic negative selection purified CD4+ T cells from thawed PBMCs. Material: CD4+ T cells from blood. The receptor source for this set is a human donor with classical Hodgkin lymphoma.

The chain joins TRBV29-1 to TRBJ2-3, with TRBD2 matching over 10 bases. V was clipped by 4 bases and J by 7 bases; unmatched bases: 8. The CDR3 spans 14 residues. Germline V lookup: CDR1 SQVTM, CDR2 ANQGSEA. The CDR3 region is CSVAPLAGPNTQYF. The DNA of the CDR3 is TGCAGCGTTGCACCACTAGCGGGACCCAATACGCAGTATTTT.

This clone came up once. J is TRBJ1-2 and V is TRBV7-8; D unresolved. The CDR3 length is 15 residues. V dropped 2 bases and J dropped 0 bases, with 10 bases sitting between them. Germline-derived CDR1 and CDR2 are SGHVS and FQNEAQ. Here the CDR3 reads CASSLNGLANYGYTF. CDR3 DNA: TGTGCCAGCAGCTTAAACGGCTTAGCTAACTATGGCTACACCTTC. Full variable domain (remainder filled in from reference TRBV7-8 and TRBJ1-2): GAGVSQSPRYKVAKRGQDVALRCDPISGHVSLFWYQQALGQGPEFLTYFQNEAQLDKSGLPSDRFFAERPEGSVSTLKIQRTQQEDSAVYLCASSLNGLANYGYTFGSGTRLTVV.

This rearrangement joins TRBV7-2 to TRBJ2-3; unclear D gene. The CDR3 runs to 17 residues. Trimming took off 1 base at V and 6 bases at J, with 20 bases between the two ends. Looked up from germline, CDR1 is SGHTA and CDR2 is FQGNSA. The CDR3 loop is CASSLGRLVRSRDTQYF. The CDR3 DNA reads TGTGCCAGCAGCTTAGGGCGCTTAGTCCGGTCCAGGGATACGCAGTATTTT.

This clone showed up just once. V gene TRBV6-6 combines with J gene TRBJ2-1; 9 positions match TRBD2. Germline values: CDR1 MNHNY, CDR2 SVGAGI (reference sequence). The CDR3 loop spans 16 amino acids. Losses at the gene ends were 2 bases for V and 7 bases for J; bases not matched to a gene: 9. This CDR3 reads CASSYGRLAVGNEQFF. CDR3 sequence (DNA): TGTGCCAGCAGTTACGGTAGACTAGCGGTGGGGAATGAGCAGTTCTTC.

The chain links TRBV6-5 to TRBJ1-1; D possibly corresponds to TRBD1 (5 bases). The CDR3 spans 15 residues. V was trimmed by 7 bases and J by 3 bases, leaving 18 bases between them. Germline V gives CDR1 MNHEY, CDR2 SVGAGI. This CDR3 reads CASTRSGYLDTEAFF. CDR3 nucleotide sequence: TGTGCCAGCACCCGTTCAGGGTATTTGGACACTGAAGCTTTCTTT.

CDR3 region: CASSPGASGSADTQYF. The DNA of the CDR3 is TGTGCCAGCTCACCAGGGGCCAGCGGGAGTGCGGATACGCAGTATTTT. The chain couples TRBV18 to TRBJ2-3; 8 bases are shared with TRBD2. CDR3 length equals 16 residues. CDR1 and CDR2 from the germline V gene are KGHSH and LQKENI. The V and J ends lost 2 bases and 6 bases, in that order; junction bases with no gene match: 10.

V is TRBV28 and J is TRBJ1-2; 8 bases fit TRBD1. Trimming took 2 bases from V and 8 from J; bases not matched to a gene: 7. The CDR3 has 14 residues. The germline gives CDR1 MDHEN, CDR2 SYDVKM. Written as DNA, the CDR3 is TGTGCCAGCAGTTTAACGGAGACAGGGGACGGCTACACCTTC. It encodes CASSLTETGDGYTF.

This clone was seen once. The V call is TRBV18, the J call TRBJ2-1; 7 nucleotides align to TRBD2. This CDR3 comprises 17 residues. CDR1 is KGHSH, CDR2 LQKENI, per germline. V trimming: 2 bases; J trimming: 8 bases; junction bases outside the gene matches: 15. In DNA, the CDR3 is TGTGCCAGCTCACCAGGAGCGGGGAGGGCCGGTATAGATGAGCAGTTCTTC. Residues: CASSPGAGRAGIDEQFF.

The gene calls are TRBV6-1 and TRBJ2-3; 8 nucleotides align to TRBD1. Trimming at V came to 6 bases and at J to 6 bases, leaving 11 bases not matched to a gene. The CDR3 extends over 15 amino acids. CDR1 and CDR2 (germline): MNHNS, SASEGT. In nucleotides, the CDR3 is TGTGCCAGCAGCCGACGGACAGGGTATGCGGATACGCAGTATTTT. This translates into CASSRRTGYADTQYF.

This rearrangement joins TRBV19 to TRBJ2-3, with D unclear. Trimming removed 7 bases at V and 4 bases at J, with 12 bases between. The CDR3 runs to 13 residues. CDR1 and CDR2 from the germline V gene are LNHDA and SQIVND (reference sequence). CDR3 sequence reads: CASNDVRADTQYF. CDR3 in DNA: TGTGCCAGTAATGACGTACGGGCAGATACGCAGTATTTT.

The V gene is TRBV4-2, the J gene TRBJ2-3; 9 nucleotides align to TRBD2. J lost 6 bases, V lost 0 bases, and 10 bases had no gene match. Germline V CDR1 and CDR2: LGHNA, YNFKEQ. The CDR3 runs 17 residues. CDR3: CASSQDFIGLARDTQYF. CDR3 nucleotide sequence: TGTGCCAGCAGCCAAGACTTCATTGGACTAGCGAGGGATACGCAGTATTTT.

The rearrangement links TRBV6-4 to TRBJ2-3, with no clear D. The germline CDR1 and CDR2 sequences are MRHNA and SNTAGT. Trimming removed 1 base from V and 4 bases from J, with 6 bases in between. The length of the CDR3 is 13 residues. The chain's CDR3 is CASSDWGADTQYF. DNA of the CDR3: TGTGCCAGCAGTGACTGGGGTGCAGATACGCAGTATTTT.

The genes are TRBV2 and TRBJ2-5; 8 bases line up with TRBD1. From germline, CDR1 is SNHLY and CDR2 FYNNEI. The trim removed 3 bases at V and 6 bases at J, leaving 6 bases unmatched. This CDR3 has 14 residues. CDR3 amino acids: CASSDTRTGQTQYF. Here the CDR3 DNA reads TGTGCCAGCAGTGACACCCGGACAGGGCAGACCCAGTACTTC.

The gene calls are TRBV6-1 and TRBJ1-4, with 7 bases aligning to TRBD1. This CDR3 has 13 amino acids. Germline assignment: CDR1 MNHNS and CDR2 SASEGT. The junction had 7 bases not matched to a gene; V was cut back by 8 bases and J by 7 bases. CDR3 protein: CASEPGQSEKLFF. CDR3 bases: TGTGCCAGCGAACCGGGACAGTCTGAAAAACTGTTTTTT.

This clone has only one observation. The chain has TRBV7-2 and TRBJ2-7; D call uncertain. Germline V gene sequence: CDR1 SGHTA, CDR2 FQGNSA. The CDR3 consists of 15 residues. Trimming cost V 2 bases and J 4 bases, with 15 bases left between them. The CDR3, as DNA: TGTGCCAGCAGCTTATCCGGAGACGCGTTGTACGAGCAGTACTTC. Protein: CASSLSGDALYEQYF.

The rearrangement joins TRBV7-2 to TRBJ2-2; 7 bases are a match to TRBD2. The CDR3 has 16 residues. The germline gives CDR1 SGHTA, CDR2 FQGNSA. J lost 1 base, V lost 5 bases, and 7 bases had no gene match. This CDR3 is CASSPHASGNTGELFF. In DNA form, the CDR3 reads TGTGCCAGCAGCCCTCACGCTAGCGGGAACACCGGGGAGCTGTTTTTT.

This sequence joins TRBV28 and TRBJ2-3; TRBD1 or TRBD2 may be the D gene (7 bases each). CDR3 length equals 16 residues. Germline loops: CDR1 MDHEN, CDR2 SYDVKM. V was cut by 10 bases and J by 1 base, with 21 bases left in between. CDR3 amino acids: CATGGAVHSGTDTQYF. The CDR3 nucleotides read TGTGCCACAGGGGGGGCGGTTCATTCCGGCACAGATACGCAGTATTTT.

The chain joins TRBV27 to TRBJ1-2; D is perhaps TRBD1 (5 bases). CDR1 is MNHEY and CDR2 is SMNVEV in the germline V gene (reference sequence). Trimming stripped 5 bases from V and 7 bases from J, with 20 bases between. The CDR3 has 15 residues. As DNA, the CDR3 is TGTGCCAGCAGTCAATACGGGACTGGGAAATTTGGCTACACCTTC. Protein sequence: CASSQYGTGKFGYTF.

The J gene is TRBJ1-1, the V gene TRBV7-9, with a weak D call TRBD1 (5 bases). The CDR3 has 16 amino acids. Germline V CDR1 and CDR2: SEHNR, FQNEAQ (reference sequence). Deletions cut 5 bases from V and 2 bases from J, with 18 bases between. The CDR3, as DNA: TGTGCCAGCAGCCCCAACTTTGTGGGGGGAAACACTGAAGCTTTCTTT. It specifies CASSPNFVGGNTEAFF.

This clone was observed once. J is TRBJ1-4 and V is TRBV30; D not certain. V dropped 2 bases and J dropped 0 bases, with 16 bases sitting between them. The CDR3 contains 17 residues. CDR1 is GTSNPN and CDR2 is SVGIG in the germline V gene (reference sequence). The CDR3 spells CAWSQVASVPTNEKLFF. The CDR3 nucleotides read TGTGCCTGGAGTCAAGTCGCTAGTGTACCAACTAATGAAAAACTGTTTTTT.

The genes are TRBV7-9 and TRBJ1-2; perhaps TRBD1 as D (5 bases). CDR1 is SEHNR, CDR2 FQNEAQ, per germline (reference sequence). The CDR3 is made up of 13 amino acids. The V gene lost 6 bases and the J gene lost 7 bases, with 15 bases spanning the gap. In DNA form, the CDR3 reads TGTGCCAGCAGTCCAGGGACTTTCGTTGGCTACACCTTC. This codes for CASSPGTFVGYTF.

J is TRBJ2-5 and V is TRBV7-9, with 8 bases matching TRBD1. The germline gives CDR1 SEHNR, CDR2 FQNEAQ (reference sequence). The CDR3 totals 15 residues. V lost 5 bases to trimming and J lost 1 base; unmatched junction nucleotides: 6. The CDR3 spells CASSPRTGLQETQYF. CDR3 sequence (DNA): TGTGCCAGCAGCCCACGGACAGGGCTCCAAGAGACCCAGTACTTC.

Only one count was recorded for this clone. The V gene is TRBV7-7, the J gene TRBJ2-5; D not resolved. This CDR3 has 14 residues. V lost 1 base to trimming and J lost 2 bases, with 8 bases between them. The germline V gene has CDR1 SSHAT and CDR2 FNYEAQ (reference sequence). The CDR3 protein is CASSLGALQETQYF. The DNA for the CDR3 is TGTGCCAGCAGCTTAGGGGCACTACAAGAGACCCAGTACTTC. The whole variable domain, filled in from reference TRBV7-7 and TRBJ2-5, reads GAGVSQSPRYKVTKRGQDVTLRCDPISSHATLYWYQQALGQGPEFLTYFNYEAQPDKSGLPSDRFSAERPEGSISTLTIQRTEQRDSAMYRCASSLGALQETQYFGPGTRLLVL.

This chain connects TRBV19 to TRBJ2-3; D remains ambiguous. V lost 4 bases and J lost 3, with 8 bases in between. The V gene's germline CDR1 is LNHDA and CDR2 SQIVND (reference sequence). There are 13 residues in the CDR3. This CDR3 reads CASSTAYTDTQYF. CDR3 in DNA: TGTGCCAGTAGTACTGCCTATACAGATACGCAGTATTTT.

The rearrangement links TRBV6-1 to TRBJ1-2; D is ambiguous. Per germline, CDR1 MNHNS and CDR2 SASEGT. There are 11 residues in the CDR3. Trimming cost V 6 bases and J 8 bases, with 10 bases left between them. The chain's CDR3 is CASRGMEGYTF. The CDR3, as DNA: TGTGCCAGCAGGGGGATGGAAGGCTACACCTTC.

This clone was seen just once. The chain has TRBV29-1 and TRBJ1-5; 7 positions match TRBD1. The germline gives CDR1 SQVTM, CDR2 ANQGSEA. CDR3 length: 13 amino acids. J lost 6 bases, V lost 6 bases, and 8 bases had no gene match. This CDR3 reads CSVQQGFLQPQHF. The CDR3 DNA follows: TGCAGCGTCCAACAGGGGTTTCTTCAGCCCCAGCATTTT.

This chain uses TRBV7-9 with TRBJ2-3; 10 bases are a match to TRBD1. In germline, CDR1 is SEHNR, CDR2 FQNEAQ (reference sequence). The CDR3 totals 15 residues. With 1 base clipped from V and 4 bases from J, the junction kept 2 bases outside the gene matches. The CDR3 loop is CASSLEGQGSDTQYF. The CDR3 nucleotides are TGTGCCAGCAGCTTAGAGGGACAGGGGTCAGATACGCAGTATTTT.

Only one count was recorded for this clone. The gene calls are TRBV18 and TRBJ2-3; 13 bases match TRBD2. The CDR3 is 16 residues long. V trimming: 3 bases; J trimming: 4 bases; junction bases outside the gene matches: 4. CDR1 KGHSH and CDR2 LQKENI come from the germline V gene. CDR3 amino acids: CASSPRTSGSSDTQYF. CDR3 coding DNA: TGTGCCAGCTCACCCCGGACTAGCGGGAGCTCAGATACGCAGTATTTT.

This chain uses TRBV2 with TRBJ1-5, with D perhaps TRBD1 (6 bases). Trimming took off 1 base at V and 7 bases at J, with 14 bases between the two ends. Germline V lookup: CDR1 SNHLY, CDR2 FYNNEI. CDR3 size: 15 residues. The CDR3: CASSEDLGGGQPQHF. The CDR3 nucleotides read TGTGCCAGCAGTGAAGACCTGGGGGGCGGGCAGCCCCAGCATTTT.

This rearrangement joins TRBV2 to TRBJ2-7; D gene unclear. CDR1 is SNHLY, CDR2 FYNNEI, per germline. The V end was cut by 5 bases, the J end by 0 bases, with 2 bases between. This CDR3 contains 11 residues. The chain's CDR3 is CASSPSYEQYF. The DNA for the CDR3 is TGTGCCAGCAGTCCCTCCTACGAGCAGTACTTC. Combining the CDR3 with reference TRBV2 and TRBJ2-7 gives the whole variable domain EPEVTQTPSHQVTQMGQEVILRCVPISNHLYFYWYRQILGQKVEFLVSFYNNEISEKSEIFDDQFSVERPDGSNFTLKIRSTKLEDSAMYFCASSPSYEQYFGPGTRLTVT.

The CDR3 DNA is TGTGCCAGTAGCGCAGGGGGCGAGGGCAATCAGCCCCAGCATTTT. Amino acids: CASSAGGEGNQPQHF. The chain links TRBV19 to TRBJ1-5; 8 positions agree with TRBD1. Germline V lookup: CDR1 LNHDA, CDR2 SQIVND (reference sequence). The junction had 6 bases not matched to a gene; V was cut back by 6 bases and J by 2 bases. The CDR3 sequence is 15 residues long. Full variable domain (rest looked up from reference TRBV19 and TRBJ1-5): DGGITQSPKYLFRKEGQNVTLSCEQNLNHDAMYWYRQDPGQGLRLIYYSQIVNDFQKGDIAEGYSVSREKKESFPLTVTSAQKNPTAFYLCASSAGGEGNQPQHFGDGTRLSIL.